A selection of T cell receptor beta chains follows, all from one sample in a study of tumor-infiltrating lymphocytes in primary liver carcinoma. TCRdb called the multiplex PCR reads again in MiXCR, with one record for every CDR3 protein. The sample contains tens of thousands of distinct CDR3 sequences, about three quarters of which appear only once. Sequencing used liver tumor tissue from sampling region 1. The receptor source for this set is a man aged 35 to 55 with primary liver carcinoma and hepatitis B virus infection. The CDR3 runs from the conserved cysteine through the conserved F or W.

J,V,length,CDR3
TRBJ2-7,TRBV12-3/TRBV12-4,14,CASSLHGKGIEQYF
TRBJ2-5,TRBV4-1,14,CTSSHEPGAETQYF
TRBJ2-1,TRBV6-1,15,CASSVLAGGSEEQFF
TRBJ2-2,TRBV11-2,17,CASSFDLDRVSTGELFF
TRBJ2-1,TRBV5-4,15,CASSWGGTSVNEQFF
TRBJ2-7,TRBV2,15,CASSSTTGASYGQYF
TRBJ2-1,TRBV11-2,22,CASSLSCRGPVKQVRSYDELFF
TRBJ1-1,TRBV29-1,14,CRVARGPEDTEAFF
NA,TRBV6-1,16,CASSDGDRGRWQSQYF
TRBJ1-1,TRBV4-2,16,CACSQGLQGGNIEAFF
TRBJ2-7,TRBV10-3,14,CANRTSGSNYDQYF
TRBJ2-3,TRBV6-1,15,CASQGSVSGTDTQYF
TRBJ2-7,TRBV13,14,CASSTFGRVYEQYF
TRBJ2-3,TRBV4-1,15,CASSQGRGSTDTQYF
TRBJ2-7,TRBV2,13,CASSGRREYEQYF
TRBJ2-7,TRBV5-4,13,CASSPGYSYEQYF
TRBJ1-1,TRBV13,15,CASSFMGRRNTEAFF
TRBJ2-1,TRBV5-1,16,CASSGGLAVSYSEQFF
TRBJ2-7,TRBV7-2,17,CASSLRRGQDPLSEQYF
TRBJ2-6,TRBV6-2/TRBV6-3,14,CPSSYTSGANILTF
TRBJ2-5,TRBV28,14,CVSVSRCGKETQYF
TRBJ2-1,TRBV7-9,20,CVSSLAPGTSGSSSYNEQFF
TRBJ2-3,TRBV10-2,15,CASSRLVMSTDTQYF
TRBJ2-5,TRBV7-9,15,CASSPRTGGLETQYF
TRBJ1-6,TRBV4-1,14,CTSSQESRDSPFHF
TRBJ2-3,TRBV7-2,14,CASSLAGGVDTQYF
TRBJ2-3,TRBV20-1,14,CSAKVVGGTDTQYF